This T cell receptor (beta chain) was sequenced during a study of Graves' ophthalmopathy and Graves' hyperthyroidism. Amplified material comprised TCR beta CDR3 regions derived from RNA transcripts. After a first-round RT-PCR with HTBI primers, a second-round multiplex PCR was run. TCRdb called the multiplex PCR reads again in MiXCR, with one record for every CDR3 protein. The sample consists of about 620,000 distinct CDR3 sequences, about a fifth of them appearing once. This CDR3 spans 15 amino acids. Germline V CDR1 and CDR2: SGHVS, FQNEAQ. Deletions cut 2 bases from V and 5 bases from J, with 10 bases between.

The sequence came from a woman aged 18-29 years with stable Graves' hyperthyroidism. Some clones in this sample may be carry-over from other donors' samples. The J gene is TRBJ1-6, the V gene TRBV7-8, with a possible D match to TRBD1 (6 bases). The sample comprised peripheral blood. The CDR3 protein is CASSLLRGDNSPLHF. In DNA form, the CDR3 reads TGTGCCAGCAGCTTACTAAGGGGGGATAATTCACCCCTCCACTTT.